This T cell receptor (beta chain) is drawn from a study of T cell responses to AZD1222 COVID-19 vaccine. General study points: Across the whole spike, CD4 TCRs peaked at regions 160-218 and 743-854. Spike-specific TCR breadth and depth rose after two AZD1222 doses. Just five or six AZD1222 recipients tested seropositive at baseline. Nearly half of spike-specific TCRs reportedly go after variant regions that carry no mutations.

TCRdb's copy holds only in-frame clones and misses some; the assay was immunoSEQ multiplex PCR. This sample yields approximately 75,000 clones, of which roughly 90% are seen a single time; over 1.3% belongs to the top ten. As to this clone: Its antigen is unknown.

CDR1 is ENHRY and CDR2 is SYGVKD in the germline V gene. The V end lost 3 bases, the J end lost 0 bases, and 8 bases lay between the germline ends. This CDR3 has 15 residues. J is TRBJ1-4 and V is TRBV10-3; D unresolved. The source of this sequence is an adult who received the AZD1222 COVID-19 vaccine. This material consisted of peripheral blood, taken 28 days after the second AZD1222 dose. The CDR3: CAISDGDPTNEKLFF. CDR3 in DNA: TGTGCCATCAGTGATGGGGATCCAACTAATGAAAAACTGTTTTTT.